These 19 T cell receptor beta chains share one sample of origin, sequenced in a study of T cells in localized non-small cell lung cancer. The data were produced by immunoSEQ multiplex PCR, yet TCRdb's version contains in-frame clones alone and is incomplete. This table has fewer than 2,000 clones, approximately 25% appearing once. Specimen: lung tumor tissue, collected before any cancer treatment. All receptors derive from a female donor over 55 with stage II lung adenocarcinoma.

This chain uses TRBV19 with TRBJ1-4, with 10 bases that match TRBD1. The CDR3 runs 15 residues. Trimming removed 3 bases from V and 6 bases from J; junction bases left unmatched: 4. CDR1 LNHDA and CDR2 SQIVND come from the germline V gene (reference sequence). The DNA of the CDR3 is TGTGCCAGTAGTATTACCGGGACAGGGGATGAAAAACTGTTTTTT. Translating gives CASSITGTGDEKLFF.

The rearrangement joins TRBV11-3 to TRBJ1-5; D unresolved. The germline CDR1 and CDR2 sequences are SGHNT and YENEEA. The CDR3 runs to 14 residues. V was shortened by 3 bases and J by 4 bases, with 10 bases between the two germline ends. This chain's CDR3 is CASSFHGFNQPQHF. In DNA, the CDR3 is TGTGCCAGCAGCTTTCATGGTTTTAATCAGCCCCAGCATTTT.

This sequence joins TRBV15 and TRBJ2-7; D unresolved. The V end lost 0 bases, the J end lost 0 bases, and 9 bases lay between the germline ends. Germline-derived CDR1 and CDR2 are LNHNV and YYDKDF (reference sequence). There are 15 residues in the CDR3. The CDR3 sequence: CATSRDKWSSYEQYF. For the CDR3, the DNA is TGTGCCACCAGCAGAGATAAATGGAGCTCCTACGAGCAGTACTTC.

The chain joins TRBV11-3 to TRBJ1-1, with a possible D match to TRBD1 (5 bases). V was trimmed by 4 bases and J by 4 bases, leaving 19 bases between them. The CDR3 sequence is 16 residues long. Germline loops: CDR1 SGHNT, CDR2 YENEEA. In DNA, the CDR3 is TGTGCCAGCAGCTCTACTACACTTGAGAGGGGCACTGAAGCTTTCTTT. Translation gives CASSSTTLERGTEAFF.

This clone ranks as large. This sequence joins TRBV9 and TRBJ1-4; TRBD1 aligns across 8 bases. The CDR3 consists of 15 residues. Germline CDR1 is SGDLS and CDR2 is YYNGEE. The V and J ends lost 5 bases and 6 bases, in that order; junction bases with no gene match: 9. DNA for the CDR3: TGTGCCAGCAGTCTTTCCAGGGGGCTTTATGAAAAACTGTTTTTT. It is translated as CASSLSRGLYEKLFF.

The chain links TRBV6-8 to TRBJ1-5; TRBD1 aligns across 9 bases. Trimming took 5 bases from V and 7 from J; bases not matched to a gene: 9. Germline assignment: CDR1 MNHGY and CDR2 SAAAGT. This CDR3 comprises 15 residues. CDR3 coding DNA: TGTGCCAGCAGTCCTATTACAGGGGGCGGACAGCCCCAGCATTTT. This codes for CASSPITGGGQPQHF.

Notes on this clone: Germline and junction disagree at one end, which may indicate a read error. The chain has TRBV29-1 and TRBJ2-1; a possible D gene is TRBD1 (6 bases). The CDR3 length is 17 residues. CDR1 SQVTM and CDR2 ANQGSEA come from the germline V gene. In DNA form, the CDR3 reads TGCAGCGTGGAAGACCCCGGGACACGAAGCTCCTACAATGAGCAGTTCTTC. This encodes CSVEDPGTRSSYNEQFF.

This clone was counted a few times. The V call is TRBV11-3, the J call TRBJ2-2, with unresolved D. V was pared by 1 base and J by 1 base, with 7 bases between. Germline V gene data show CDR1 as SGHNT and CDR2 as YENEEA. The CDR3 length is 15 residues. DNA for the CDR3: TGTGCCAGCAGCTTAGGAGTGCGGAACACCGGGGAGCTGTTTTTT. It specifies CASSLGVRNTGELFF.

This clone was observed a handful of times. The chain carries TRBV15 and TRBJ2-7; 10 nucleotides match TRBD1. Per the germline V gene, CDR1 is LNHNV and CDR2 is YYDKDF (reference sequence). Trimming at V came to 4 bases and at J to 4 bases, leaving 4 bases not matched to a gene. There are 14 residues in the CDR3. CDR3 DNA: TGTGCCACCAGCATTTCGGGACAGGGGTACGAGCAGTACTTC. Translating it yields CATSISGQGYEQYF.

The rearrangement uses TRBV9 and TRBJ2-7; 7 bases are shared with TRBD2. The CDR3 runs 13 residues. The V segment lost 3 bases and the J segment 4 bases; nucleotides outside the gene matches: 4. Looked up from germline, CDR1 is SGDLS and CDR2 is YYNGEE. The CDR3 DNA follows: TGTGCCAGCAGCGACCTGGGGGGGTACGAGCAGTACTTC. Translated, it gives CASSDLGGYEQYF.

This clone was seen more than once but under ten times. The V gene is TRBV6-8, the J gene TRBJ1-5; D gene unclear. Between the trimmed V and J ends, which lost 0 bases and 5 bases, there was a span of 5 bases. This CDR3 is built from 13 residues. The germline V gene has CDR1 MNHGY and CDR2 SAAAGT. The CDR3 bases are TGTGCCAGCAGTTACTCGAGCGATCAGCCCCAGCATTTT. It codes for CASSYSSDQPQHF.

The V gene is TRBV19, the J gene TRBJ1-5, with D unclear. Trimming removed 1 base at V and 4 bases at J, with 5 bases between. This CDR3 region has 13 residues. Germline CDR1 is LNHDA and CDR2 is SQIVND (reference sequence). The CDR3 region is CASSIVPNQPQHF. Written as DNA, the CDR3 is TGTGCCAGTAGTATAGTCCCAAATCAGCCCCAGCATTTT.

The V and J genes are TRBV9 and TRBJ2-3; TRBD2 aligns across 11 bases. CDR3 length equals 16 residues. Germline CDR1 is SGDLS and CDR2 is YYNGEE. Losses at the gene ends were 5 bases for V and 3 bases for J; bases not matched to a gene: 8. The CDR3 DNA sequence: TGTGCCAGCAGTACCCCTAGCGGGAGGATTACAGATACGCAGTATTTT. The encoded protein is CASSTPSGRITDTQYF.

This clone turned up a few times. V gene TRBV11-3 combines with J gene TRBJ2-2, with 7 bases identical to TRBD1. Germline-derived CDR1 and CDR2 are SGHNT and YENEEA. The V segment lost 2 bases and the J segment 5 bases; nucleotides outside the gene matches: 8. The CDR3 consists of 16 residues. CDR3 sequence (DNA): TGTGCCAGCAGCTTAACCCAAGGGACAGATACCGGGGAGCTGTTTTTT. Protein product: CASSLTQGTDTGELFF.

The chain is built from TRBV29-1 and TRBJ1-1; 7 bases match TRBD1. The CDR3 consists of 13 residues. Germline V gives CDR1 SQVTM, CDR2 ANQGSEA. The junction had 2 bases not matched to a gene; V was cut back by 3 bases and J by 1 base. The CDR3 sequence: CSVDGQANTEAFF. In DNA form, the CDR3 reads TGCAGCGTTGACGGACAGGCGAACACTGAAGCTTTCTTT.

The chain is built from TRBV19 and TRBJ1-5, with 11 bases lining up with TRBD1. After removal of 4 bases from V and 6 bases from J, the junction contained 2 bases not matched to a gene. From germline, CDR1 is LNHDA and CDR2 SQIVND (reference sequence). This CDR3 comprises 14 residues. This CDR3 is CASSRTGGGQPQHF. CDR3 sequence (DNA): TGTGCCAGTAGTAGGACAGGGGGCGGTCAGCCCCAGCATTTT.

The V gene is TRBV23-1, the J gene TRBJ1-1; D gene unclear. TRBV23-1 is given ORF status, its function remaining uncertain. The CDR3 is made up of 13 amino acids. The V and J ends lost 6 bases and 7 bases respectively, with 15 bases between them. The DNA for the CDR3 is TGCGCCAGCAGCTCCGAGGGTTTGAATGAAGCTTTCTTT. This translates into CASSSEGLNEAFF.

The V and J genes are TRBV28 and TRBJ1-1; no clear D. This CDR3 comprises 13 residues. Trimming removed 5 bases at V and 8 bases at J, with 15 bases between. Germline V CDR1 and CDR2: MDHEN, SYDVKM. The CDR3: CASSLPGGAEAFF. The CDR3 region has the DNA TGTGCCAGCAGTCTACCGGGAGGCGCCGAAGCTTTCTTT.

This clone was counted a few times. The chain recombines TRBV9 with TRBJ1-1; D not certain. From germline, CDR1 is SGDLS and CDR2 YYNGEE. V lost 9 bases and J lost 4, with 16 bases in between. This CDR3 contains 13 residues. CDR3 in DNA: TGTGCCACCAGATTTGACGGTTTCACTGAAGCTTTCTTT. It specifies CATRFDGFTEAFF. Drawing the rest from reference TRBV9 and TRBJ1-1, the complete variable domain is DSGVTQTPKHLITATGQRVTLRCSPRSGDLSVYWYQQSLDQGLQFLIQYYNGEERAKGNILERFSAQQFPDLHSELNLSSLELGDSALYFCATRFDGFTEAFFGQGTRLTVV.